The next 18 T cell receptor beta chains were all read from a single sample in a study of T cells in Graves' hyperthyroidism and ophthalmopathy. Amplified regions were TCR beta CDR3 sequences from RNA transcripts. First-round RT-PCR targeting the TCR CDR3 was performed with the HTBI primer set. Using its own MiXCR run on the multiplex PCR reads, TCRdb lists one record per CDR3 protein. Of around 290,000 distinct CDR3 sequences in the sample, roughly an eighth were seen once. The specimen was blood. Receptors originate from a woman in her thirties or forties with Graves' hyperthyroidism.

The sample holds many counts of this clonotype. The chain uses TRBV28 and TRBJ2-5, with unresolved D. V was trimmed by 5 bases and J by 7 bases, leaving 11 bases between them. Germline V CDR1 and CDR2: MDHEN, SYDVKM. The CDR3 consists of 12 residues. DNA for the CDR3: TGTGCCAGCAGTGAATGGGCCCTGACCCAGTACTTC. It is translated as CASSEWALTQYF. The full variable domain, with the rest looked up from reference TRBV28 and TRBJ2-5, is DVKVTQSSRYLVKRTGEKVFLECVQDMDHENMFWYRQDPGLGLRLIYFSYDVKMKEKGDIPEGYSVSREKKERFSLILESASTNQTSMYLCASSEWALTQYFGPGTRLLVL.

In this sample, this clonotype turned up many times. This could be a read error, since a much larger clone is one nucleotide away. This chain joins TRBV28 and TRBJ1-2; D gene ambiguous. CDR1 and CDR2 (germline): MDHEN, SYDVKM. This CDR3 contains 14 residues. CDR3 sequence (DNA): TGTGTCAGCAGTCCCGGACGGACTATCGGTGGCTACACCTTC. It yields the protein CVSSPGRTIGGYTF.

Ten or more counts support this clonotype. The CDR3 DNA reads TGTGCCAGCAGCGCCAGCGGCTCTGGAAACACCATATATTTT. Its protein is CASSASGSGNTIYF. V gene TRBV12-3 or TRBV12-4 combines with J gene TRBJ1-3; no definite D call. The CDR3 length is 14 residues. V shed 6 bases and J shed 0 bases, with 9 bases lying between them.

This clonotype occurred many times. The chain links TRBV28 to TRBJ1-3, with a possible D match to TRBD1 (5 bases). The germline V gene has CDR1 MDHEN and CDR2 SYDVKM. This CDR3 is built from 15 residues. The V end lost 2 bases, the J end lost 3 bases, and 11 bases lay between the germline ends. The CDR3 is CASSLPGALGNTIYF. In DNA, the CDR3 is TGTGCCAGCAGTTTACCTGGGGCGCTTGGAAACACCATATATTTT.

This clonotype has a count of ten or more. The CDR3 loop is CATRTGTYEQYF. The DNA for the CDR3 is TGTGCCACCCGGACAGGAACCTACGAGCAGTACTTC. The chain uses TRBV6-1 and TRBJ2-7, with TRBD1 matching 7 bases. The CDR3 length is 12 residues. Unmatched junction bases numbered 5, after V lost 10 bases and J lost 2 bases. Germline V gene data show CDR1 as MNHNS and CDR2 as SASEGT.

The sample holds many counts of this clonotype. The CDR3: CASTSGREGYGYTF. The CDR3 DNA sequence: TGTGCCAGCACCTCGGGGAGGGAGGGATATGGCTACACCTTC. The chain is built from TRBV12-3 or TRBV12-4 and TRBJ1-2, with D hard to call. V was cut by 7 bases and J by 5 bases, with 17 bases left in between. The CDR3 length is 14 residues.

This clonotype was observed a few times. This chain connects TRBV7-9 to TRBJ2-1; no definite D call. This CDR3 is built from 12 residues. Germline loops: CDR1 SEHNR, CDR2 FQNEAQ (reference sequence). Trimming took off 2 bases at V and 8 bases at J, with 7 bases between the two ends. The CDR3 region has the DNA TGTGCCAGCAGCTTATTGCTTCATGAGCAGTTCTTC. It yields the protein CASSLLLHEQFF.

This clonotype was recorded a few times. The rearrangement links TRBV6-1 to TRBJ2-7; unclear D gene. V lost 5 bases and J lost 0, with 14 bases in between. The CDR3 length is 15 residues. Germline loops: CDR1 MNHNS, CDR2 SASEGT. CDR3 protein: CASSLTRGSSYEQYF. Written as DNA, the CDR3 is TGTGCCAGCAGTCTTACCAGAGGAAGCTCCTACGAGCAGTACTTC.

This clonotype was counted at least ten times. The DNA for the CDR3 is TGTGCCAGCAGCGCGGGACAGGCGAACACTGAAGCTTTCTTT. This sequence encodes CASSAGQANTEAFF. The chain couples TRBV7-9 to TRBJ1-1; 8 bases align to TRBD1. V was pared by 5 bases and J by 1 base, with 3 bases of the junction left unmatched. This CDR3 has 14 residues. In germline, CDR1 is SEHNR, CDR2 FQNEAQ (reference sequence).

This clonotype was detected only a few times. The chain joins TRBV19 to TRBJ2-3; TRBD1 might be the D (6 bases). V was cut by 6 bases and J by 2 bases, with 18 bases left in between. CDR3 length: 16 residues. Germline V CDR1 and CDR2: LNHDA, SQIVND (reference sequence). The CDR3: CASSTGQPITTDTQYF. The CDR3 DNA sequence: TGTGCCAGTAGCACGGGACAACCGATTACCACAGATACGCAGTATTTT.

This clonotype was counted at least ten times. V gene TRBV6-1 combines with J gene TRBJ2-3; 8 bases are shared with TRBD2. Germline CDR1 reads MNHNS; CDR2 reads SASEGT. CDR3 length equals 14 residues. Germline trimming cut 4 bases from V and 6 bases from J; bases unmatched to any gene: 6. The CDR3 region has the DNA TGTGCCAGCAGTGTTAGCGGGATTTACGATACGCAGTATTTT. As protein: CASSVSGIYDTQYF.

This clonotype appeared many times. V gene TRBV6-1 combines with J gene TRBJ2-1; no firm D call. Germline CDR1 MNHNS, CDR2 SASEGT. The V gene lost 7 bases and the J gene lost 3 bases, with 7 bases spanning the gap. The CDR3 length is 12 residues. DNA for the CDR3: TGTGCCAGCACTGCCAACTACAATGAGCAGTTCTTC. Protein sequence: CASTANYNEQFF.

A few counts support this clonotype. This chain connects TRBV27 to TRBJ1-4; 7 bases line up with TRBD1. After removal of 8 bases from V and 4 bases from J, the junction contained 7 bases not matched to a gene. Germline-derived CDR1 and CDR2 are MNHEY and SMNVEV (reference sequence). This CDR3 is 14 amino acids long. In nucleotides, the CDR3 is TGTGCCAGCCGCAAGGGACAGAATAATGAAAAACTGTTTTTT. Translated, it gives CASRKGQNNEKLFF.

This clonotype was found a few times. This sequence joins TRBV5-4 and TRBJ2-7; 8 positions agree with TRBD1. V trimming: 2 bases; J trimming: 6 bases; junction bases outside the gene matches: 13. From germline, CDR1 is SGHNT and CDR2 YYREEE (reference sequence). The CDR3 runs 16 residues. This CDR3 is CASSLTGRQGSREQYF. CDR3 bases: TGTGCCAGCAGCTTAACGGGGCGACAGGGGTCTCGCGAGCAGTACTTC.

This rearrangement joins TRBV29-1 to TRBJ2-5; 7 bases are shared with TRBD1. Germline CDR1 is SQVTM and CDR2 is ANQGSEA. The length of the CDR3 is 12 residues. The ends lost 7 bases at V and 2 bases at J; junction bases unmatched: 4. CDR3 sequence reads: CSGMGQQETQYF. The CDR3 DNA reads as TGCAGCGGTATGGGACAGCAAGAGACCCAGTACTTC. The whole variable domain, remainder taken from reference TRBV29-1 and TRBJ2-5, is SAVISQKPSRDICQRGTSLTIQCQVDSQVTMMFWYRQQPGQSLTLIATANQGSEATYESGFVIDKFPISRPNLTFSTLTVSNMSPEDSSIYLCSGMGQQETQYFGPGTRLLVL.

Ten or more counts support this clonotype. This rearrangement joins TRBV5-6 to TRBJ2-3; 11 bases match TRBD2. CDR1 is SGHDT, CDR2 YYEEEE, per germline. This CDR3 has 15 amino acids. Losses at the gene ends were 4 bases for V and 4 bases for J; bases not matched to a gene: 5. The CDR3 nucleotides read TGTGCCAGCAGCACTAGCGGGAGATTTGCAGATACGCAGTATTTT. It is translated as CASSTSGRFADTQYF.

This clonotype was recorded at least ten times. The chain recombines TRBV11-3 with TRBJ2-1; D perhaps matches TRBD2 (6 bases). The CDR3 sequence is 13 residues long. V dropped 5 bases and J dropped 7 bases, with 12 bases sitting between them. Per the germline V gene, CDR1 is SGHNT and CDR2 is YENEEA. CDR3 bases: TGTGCCAGCAGCAACCGGGACTTGAATGAGCAGTTCTTC. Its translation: CASSNRDLNEQFF.

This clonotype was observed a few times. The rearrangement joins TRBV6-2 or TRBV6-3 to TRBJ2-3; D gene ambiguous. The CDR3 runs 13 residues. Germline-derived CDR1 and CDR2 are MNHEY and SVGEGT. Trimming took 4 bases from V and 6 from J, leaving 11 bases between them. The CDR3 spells CASSSPMSDTQYF. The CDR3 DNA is TGTGCCAGCAGTTCCCCAATGTCTGATACGCAGTATTTT.